These T cell receptor beta chains were read from a single sample in a study of shared clonotypes between healthy human individuals. Assay used: immunoSEQ multiplex PCR; TCRdb lists only in-frame clones, some missing. Of approximately 600,000 clones in the sample, 95% were seen once. Sequencing was performed on naive CD8+ T cells sorted from blood. These receptors originate from a woman aged 30 to 39 in good health. The CDR3 runs from the conserved cysteine through the conserved F or W. Each record gives: D gene, J gene, clone size, CDR3 length, V gene, CDR3 protein, CDR3 DNA. The D gene is left open where the match is weak. Clone size is stated in some rows and not others, as once, few, many or a class when expanded.

>.|TRBJ1-2|.|14|TRBV5-5
CASSLVRGPYGYTF
TGTGCCAGCAGCCTTGTGCGGGGACCATATGGCTACACCTTC
>.|TRBJ2-7|once|12|TRBV9
CASSVSFGEQYF
TGTGCCAGCAGCGTCTCCTTCGGCGAGCAGTACTTC
>TRBD2|TRBJ2-1|.|17|TRBV4-1
CASSQEYDSGSRNEQFF
TGCGCCAGCAGCCAAGAGTATGATAGCGGGAGTAGGAATGAGCAGTTCTTC
>TRBD1|TRBJ2-2|.|17|TRBV28
CASSFGTGGFRTGELFF
TGTGCCAGCAGTTTCGGGACAGGGGGGTTCCGCACCGGGGAGCTGTTTTTT
>TRBD1|TRBJ1-2|.|14|TRBV5-4
CASSTGTGFHGYTF
TGTGCCAGCAGCACCGGGACAGGGTTCCATGGCTACACCTTC
>.|TRBJ2-5|.|15|TRBV19
CASSIDLTGPETQYF
TGTGCCAGTAGTATAGATTTGACAGGCCCGGAGACCCAGTACTTC
>.|TRBJ2-5|.|11|TRBV14
CASSQQETQYF
TGTGCCAGCAGCCAACAGGAGACCCAGTACTTC
>.|TRBJ1-2|.|12|TRBV19
CASSITDYGYTF
TGTGCCAGTAGTATAACAGATTATGGCTACACCTTC
>.|TRBJ1-1|.|11|TRBV18
CASSPQNEAFF
TGTGCCAGCTCACCCCAGAATGAAGCTTTCTTT
>.|TRBJ2-7|.|12|TRBV10-1
CASSETRFEQYF
TGCGCCAGCAGTGAAACGCGTTTCGAGCAGTACTTC
>TRBD2|TRBJ2-7|.|15|TRBV5-4
CASSQGTSGKYEQYF
TGTGCCAGCAGCCAGGGGACTAGCGGGAAATACGAGCAGTACTTC
>TRBD2|TRBJ2-3|.|17|TRBV6-1
CASSELASGMSPDTQYF
TGTGCCAGCAGTGAATTGGCTAGCGGGATGTCCCCAGATACGCAGTATTTT
>.|TRBJ1-5|.|14|TRBV7-9
CASSSGPSNQPQHF
TGTGCCAGCAGCTCGGGACCTAGCAATCAGCCCCAGCATTTT
>.|TRBJ2-5|.|11|TRBV7-2
CASRAGTSQYF
TGTGCCAGCAGGGCCGGGACTTCGCAGTACTTC
>.|TRBJ1-5|.|18|TRBV7-4
CASSLAPVGPSPDQPQHF
TGTGCCAGCAGCTTAGCGCCGGTAGGACCATCTCCGGATCAGCCCCAGCATTTT
>TRBD2|TRBJ2-7|.|14|TRBV29-1
CSVDSGRGSYEQYF
TGCAGCGTCGATAGCGGGAGGGGATCCTACGAGCAGTACTTC
>.|TRBJ2-7|.|13|TRBV19
CASSITGAREQYF
TGTGCCAGTAGTATTACGGGGGCCCGGGAGCAGTACTTC
>.|TRBJ1-1|.|16|TRBV19
CASFDTTGIWNTEAFF
TGTGCCAGTTTTGACACCACAGGTATCTGGAACACTGAAGCTTTCTTT
>TRBD2|TRBJ2-7|.|15|TRBV6-1
CASSGPSGSSYEQYF
TGTGCCAGCAGTGGCCCTAGCGGGAGCTCCTACGAGCAGTACTTC
>TRBD2|TRBJ2-1|.|15|TRBV19
CASSLREGPYNEQFF
TGTGCCAGTAGTTTGCGGGAGGGCCCCTACAATGAGCAGTTCTTC
>TRBD2|TRBJ2-1|.|17|TRBV7-9
CASSLARAGGSYNEQFF
TGTGCCAGCAGCTTAGCGCGAGCGGGAGGGTCCTACAATGAGCAGTTCTTC
>.|TRBJ1-2|.|13|TRBV25-1
CASTRGEGYGYTF
TGTGCCAGCACTCGAGGGGAGGGGTATGGCTACACCTTC
>TRBD2|TRBJ2-3|.|17|TRBV13
CASSYSRLAGGTDTQYF
TGTGCCAGCAGCTACTCCCGACTAGCGGGAGGGACAGATACGCAGTATTTT
>TRBD2|TRBJ2-7|few|18|TRBV28
CASSSQPRTSGFSYEQYF
TGTGCCAGCAGTTCTCAACCTAGGACTAGCGGGTTCTCCTACGAGCAGTACTTC
>.|TRBJ2-7|once|14|TRBV9
CASSVRPSSYEQYF
TGTGCCAGCAGCGTAAGGCCTAGCTCCTACGAGCAGTACTTC
>.|TRBJ2-7|.|13|TRBV7-8
CASSRARAHEQYF
TGTGCCAGCAGCCGCGCCCGCGCCCACGAGCAGTACTTC
>TRBD2|TRBJ2-7|.|13|TRBV19
CASSSRTSREQYF
TGTGCCAGTTCCTCCCGGACTAGCAGGGAGCAGTACTTC